This T cell receptor (beta chain) was sequenced during a study of cytomegalovirus exposure and HLA in healthy donors. Background on the study: In an early release, HLA-typed donors contributed tens of millions of unique TCR sequences.

Study results and limitations: Highly shared sequence variants in one cluster were likely a sequencing artifact.

The CDR3 spans 13 residues. The trim removed 7 bases at V and 5 bases at J, leaving 9 bases unmatched. Germline CDR1 SQVTM, CDR2 ANQGSEA. The PCR employed 60 Vbeta primers together with 13 Jbeta primers. The protocol was immunoSEQ multiplex PCR, while the TCRdb copy is restricted to in-frame clones and leaves out a portion. The sample carries 100,000 to 150,000 clones, roughly 80% recorded once. As concerns this clone: The antigen is not known.

The receptor was derived from a boy younger than 18 in good health and CMV-seronegative. The V gene is TRBV29-1, the J gene TRBJ2-5, with 8 bases lining up with TRBD1. The sample was PBMCs. CDR3 sequence (DNA): TGCAGCGCGTGGACAGGGCTCGTCGAGACCCAGTACTTC. Translation: CSAWTGLVETQYF.